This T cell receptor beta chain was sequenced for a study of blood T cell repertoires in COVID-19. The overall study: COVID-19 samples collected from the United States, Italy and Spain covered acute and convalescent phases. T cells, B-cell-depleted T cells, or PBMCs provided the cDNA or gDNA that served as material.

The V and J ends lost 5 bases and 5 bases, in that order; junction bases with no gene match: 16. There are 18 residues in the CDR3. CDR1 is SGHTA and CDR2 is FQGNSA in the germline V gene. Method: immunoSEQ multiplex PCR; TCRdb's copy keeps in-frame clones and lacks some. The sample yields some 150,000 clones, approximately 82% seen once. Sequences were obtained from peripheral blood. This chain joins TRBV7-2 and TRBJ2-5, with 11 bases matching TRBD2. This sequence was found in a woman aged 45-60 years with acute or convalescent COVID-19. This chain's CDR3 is CASSTRIPGLAERETQYF. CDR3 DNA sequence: TGTGCCAGCAGCACACGCATTCCGGGACTAGCGGAGCGGGAGACCCAGTACTTC.